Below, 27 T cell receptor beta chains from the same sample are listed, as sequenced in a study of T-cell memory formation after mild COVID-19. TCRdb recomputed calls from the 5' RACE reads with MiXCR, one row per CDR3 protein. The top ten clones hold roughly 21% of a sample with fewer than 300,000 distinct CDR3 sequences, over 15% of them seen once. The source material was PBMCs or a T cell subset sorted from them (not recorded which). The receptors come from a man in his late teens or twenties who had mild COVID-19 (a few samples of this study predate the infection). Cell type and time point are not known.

The CDR3 DNA follows: TGTGCCAGCAGCTTACAAGCGGGACAGAATTCACCCCTCCACTTT. Its translation: CASSLQAGQNSPLHF. The chain couples TRBV7-3 to TRBJ1-6, with 7 bases aligning to TRBD1. The CDR3 totals 15 residues. Germline loops: CDR1 SGHTA, CDR2 FQGTGA. V shed 2 bases, J shed 7 bases, and the junction held 5 bases outside the gene matches.

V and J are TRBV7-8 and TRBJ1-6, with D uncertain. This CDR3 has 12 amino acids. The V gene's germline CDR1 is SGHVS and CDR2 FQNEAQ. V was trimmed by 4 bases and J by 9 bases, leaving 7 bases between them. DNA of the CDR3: TGTGCCAGCAGCTCCGAGGGTTCACCCCTCCACTTT. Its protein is CASSSEGSPLHF.

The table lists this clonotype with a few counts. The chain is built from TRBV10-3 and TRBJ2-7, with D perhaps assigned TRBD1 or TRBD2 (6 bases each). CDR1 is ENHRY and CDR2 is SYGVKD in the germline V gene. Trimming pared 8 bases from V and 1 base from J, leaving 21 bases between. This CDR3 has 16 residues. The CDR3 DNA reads TGTGCCATCTCCGCCCCGGCGGGGACACTTTCCTACGAGCAGTACTTC. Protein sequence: CAISAPAGTLSYEQYF.

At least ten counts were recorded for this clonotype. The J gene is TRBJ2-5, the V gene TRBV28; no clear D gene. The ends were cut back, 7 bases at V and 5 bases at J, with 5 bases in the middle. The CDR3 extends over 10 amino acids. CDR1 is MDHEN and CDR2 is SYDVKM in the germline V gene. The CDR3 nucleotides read TGTGCCAGCATGGGTGAGACCCAGTACTTC. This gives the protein CASMGETQYF.

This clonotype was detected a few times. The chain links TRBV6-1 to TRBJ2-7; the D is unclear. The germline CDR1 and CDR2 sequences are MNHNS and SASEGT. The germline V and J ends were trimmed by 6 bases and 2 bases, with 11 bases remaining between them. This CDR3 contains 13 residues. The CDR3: CASRLAITYEQYV. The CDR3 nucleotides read TGTGCCAGCAGGCTCGCGATTACCTACGAGCAGTACGTC.

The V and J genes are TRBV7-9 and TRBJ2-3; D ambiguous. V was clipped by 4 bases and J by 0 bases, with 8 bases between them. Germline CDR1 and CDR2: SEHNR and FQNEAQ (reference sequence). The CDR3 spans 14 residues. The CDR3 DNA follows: TGTGCCAGCAGCTACGCCTCCAGCACAGATACGCAGTATTTT. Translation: CASSYASSTDTQYF.

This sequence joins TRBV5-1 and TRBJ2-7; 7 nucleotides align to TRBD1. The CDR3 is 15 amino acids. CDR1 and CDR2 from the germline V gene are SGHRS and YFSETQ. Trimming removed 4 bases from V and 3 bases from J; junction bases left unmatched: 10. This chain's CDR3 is CASSHWTGADYEQYF. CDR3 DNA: TGCGCCAGCAGCCACTGGACAGGAGCCGACTACGAGCAGTACTTC.

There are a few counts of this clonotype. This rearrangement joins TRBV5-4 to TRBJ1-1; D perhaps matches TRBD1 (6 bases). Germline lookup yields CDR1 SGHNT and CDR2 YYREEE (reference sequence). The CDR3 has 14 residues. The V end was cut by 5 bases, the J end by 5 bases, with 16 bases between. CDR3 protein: CASRRDRSRTEAFF. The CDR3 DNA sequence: TGTGCCAGCAGACGTGACAGGTCGAGGACTGAAGCTTTCTTT.

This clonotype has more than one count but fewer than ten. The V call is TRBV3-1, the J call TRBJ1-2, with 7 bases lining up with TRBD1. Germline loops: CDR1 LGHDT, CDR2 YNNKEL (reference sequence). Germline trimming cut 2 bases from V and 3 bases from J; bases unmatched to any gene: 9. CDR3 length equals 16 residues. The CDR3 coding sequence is TGTGCCAGCAGCCAATATCTGGGGACAGATGACTATGGCTACACCTTC. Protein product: CASSQYLGTDDYGYTF.

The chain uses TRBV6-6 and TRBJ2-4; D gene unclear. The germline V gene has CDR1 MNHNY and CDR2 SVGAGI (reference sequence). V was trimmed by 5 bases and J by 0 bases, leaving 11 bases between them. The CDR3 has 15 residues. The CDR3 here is CASSQVNLAKNIQYF. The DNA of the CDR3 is TGTGCCAGCAGTCAAGTAAACTTAGCCAAAAACATTCAGTACTTC.

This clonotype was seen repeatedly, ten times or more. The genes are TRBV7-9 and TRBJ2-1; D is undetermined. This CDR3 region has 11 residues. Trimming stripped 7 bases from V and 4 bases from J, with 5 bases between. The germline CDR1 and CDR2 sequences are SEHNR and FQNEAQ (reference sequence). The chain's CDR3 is CASTGYNEQFF. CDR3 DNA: TGTGCCAGCACGGGTTACAATGAGCAGTTCTTC.

This CDR3 reads CASSSSGVGSYEQYF. The CDR3 DNA sequence: TGTGCCAGCAGCTCTTCAGGGGTCGGGTCGTACGAGCAGTACTTC. The V and J genes are TRBV13 and TRBJ2-7; tentative D call: TRBD1 (6 bases). CDR3 length: 15 residues. The germline V and J ends were trimmed by 4 bases and 4 bases, with 17 bases remaining between them. Germline V gene lookup returns CDR1 PRHDT and CDR2 FYEKMQ (reference sequence).

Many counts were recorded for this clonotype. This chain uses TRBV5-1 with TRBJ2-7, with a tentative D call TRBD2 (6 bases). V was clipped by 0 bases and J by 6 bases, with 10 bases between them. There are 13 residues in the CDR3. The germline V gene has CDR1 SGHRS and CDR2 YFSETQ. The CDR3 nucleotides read TGCGCCAGCAGCTTGGCCATGGGAGGCGAGCAGTACGTC. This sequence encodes CASSLAMGGEQYV.

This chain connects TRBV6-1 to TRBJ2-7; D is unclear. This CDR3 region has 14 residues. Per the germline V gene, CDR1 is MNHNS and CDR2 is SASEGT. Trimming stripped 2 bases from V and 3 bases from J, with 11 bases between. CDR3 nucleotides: TGTGCCAGCAGTGAATGGTCACAGAACTACGAGCAGTACTTC. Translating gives CASSEWSQNYEQYF.

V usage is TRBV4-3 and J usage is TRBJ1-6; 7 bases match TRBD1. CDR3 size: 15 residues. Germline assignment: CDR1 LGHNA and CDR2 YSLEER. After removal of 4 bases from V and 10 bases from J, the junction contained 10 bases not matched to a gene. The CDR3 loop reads CASSPQDRVHSPLHF. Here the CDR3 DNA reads TGCGCCAGCAGCCCGCAAGACAGGGTTCACTCACCCCTCCACTTT.

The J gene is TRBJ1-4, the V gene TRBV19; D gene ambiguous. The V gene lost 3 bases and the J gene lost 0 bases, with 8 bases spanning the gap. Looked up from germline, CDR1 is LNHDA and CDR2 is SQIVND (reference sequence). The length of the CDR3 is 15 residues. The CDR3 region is CASSIMPSTNEKLFF. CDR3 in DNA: TGTGCCAGTAGTATCATGCCGTCAACTAATGAAAAACTGTTTTTT.

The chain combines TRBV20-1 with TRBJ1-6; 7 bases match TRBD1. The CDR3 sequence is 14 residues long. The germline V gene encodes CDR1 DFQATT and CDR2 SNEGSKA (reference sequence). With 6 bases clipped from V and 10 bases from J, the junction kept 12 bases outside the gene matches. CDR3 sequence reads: CSARSGQVVSPLHF. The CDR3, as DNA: TGCAGTGCCCGGTCAGGACAGGTCGTCTCACCCCTCCACTTT.

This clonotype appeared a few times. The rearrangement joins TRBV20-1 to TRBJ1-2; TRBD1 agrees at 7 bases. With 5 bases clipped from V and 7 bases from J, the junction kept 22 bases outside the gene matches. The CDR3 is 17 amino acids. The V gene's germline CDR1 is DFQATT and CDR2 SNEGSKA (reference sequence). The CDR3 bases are TGCAGTGCTGGCAGGGGATTTACGGCAGGGGGATCAGGTGGCTACACCTTC. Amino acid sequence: CSAGRGFTAGGSGGYTF.

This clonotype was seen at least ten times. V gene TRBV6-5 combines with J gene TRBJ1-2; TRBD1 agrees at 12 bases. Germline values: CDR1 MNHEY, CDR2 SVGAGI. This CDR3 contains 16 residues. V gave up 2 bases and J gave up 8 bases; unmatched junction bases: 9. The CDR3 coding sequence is TGTGCCAGCAGTTACGAGTGGGACAGGGGGCTGGGCGGCTACACCTTC. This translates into CASSYEWDRGLGGYTF.

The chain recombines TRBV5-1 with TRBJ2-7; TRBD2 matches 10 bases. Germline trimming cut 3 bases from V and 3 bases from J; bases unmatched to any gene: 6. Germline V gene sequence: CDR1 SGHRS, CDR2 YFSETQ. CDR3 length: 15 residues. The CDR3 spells CASSSGRTSGYEQYF. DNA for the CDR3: TGCGCCAGCAGCTCAGGACGGACTAGCGGCTACGAGCAGTACTTC.

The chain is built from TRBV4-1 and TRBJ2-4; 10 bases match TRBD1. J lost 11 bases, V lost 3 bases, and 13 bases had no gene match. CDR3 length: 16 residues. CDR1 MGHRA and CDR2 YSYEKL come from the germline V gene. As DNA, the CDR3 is TGCGCCAGCAGCCACCTGGGACAGGGGAAAAAACATTTTCAGTACTTC. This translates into CASSHLGQGKKHFQYF.

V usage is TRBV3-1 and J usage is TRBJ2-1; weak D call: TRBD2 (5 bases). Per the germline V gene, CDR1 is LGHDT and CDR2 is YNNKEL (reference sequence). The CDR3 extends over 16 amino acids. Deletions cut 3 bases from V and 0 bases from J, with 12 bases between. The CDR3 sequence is CASSHRTANSYNEQFF. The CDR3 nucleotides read TGTGCCAGCAGCCACCGGACTGCGAACTCCTACAATGAGCAGTTCTTC.

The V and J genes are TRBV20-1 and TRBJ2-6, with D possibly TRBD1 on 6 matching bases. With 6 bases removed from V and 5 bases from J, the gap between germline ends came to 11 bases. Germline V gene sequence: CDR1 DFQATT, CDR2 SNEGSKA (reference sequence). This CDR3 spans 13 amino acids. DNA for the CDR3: TGCAGTGCGGACAGTGGAAGGGCCAACGTCCTGACTTTC. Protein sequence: CSADSGRANVLTF.

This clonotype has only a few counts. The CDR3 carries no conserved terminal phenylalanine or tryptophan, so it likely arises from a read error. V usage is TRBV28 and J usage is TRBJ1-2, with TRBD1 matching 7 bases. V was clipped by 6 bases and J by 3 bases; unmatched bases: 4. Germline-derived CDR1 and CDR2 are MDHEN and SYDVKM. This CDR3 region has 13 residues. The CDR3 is CASSSGQDYGYTL. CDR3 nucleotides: TGTGCCAGCAGCTCCGGACAGGACTATGGCTACACCTTA.

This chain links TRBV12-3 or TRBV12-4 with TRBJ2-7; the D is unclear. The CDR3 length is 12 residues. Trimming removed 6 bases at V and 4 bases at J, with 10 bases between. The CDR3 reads CASRLSDYEQYF. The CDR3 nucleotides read TGTGCCAGCAGGTTGTCCGATTACGAGCAGTACTTC.

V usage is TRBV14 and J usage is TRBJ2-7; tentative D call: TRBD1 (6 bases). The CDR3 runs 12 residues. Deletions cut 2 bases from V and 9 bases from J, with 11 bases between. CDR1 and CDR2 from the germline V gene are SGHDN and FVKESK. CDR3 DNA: TGTGCCAGCAGCCAAAGTTCAGGGGTGCAGTACTTC. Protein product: CASSQSSGVQYF.

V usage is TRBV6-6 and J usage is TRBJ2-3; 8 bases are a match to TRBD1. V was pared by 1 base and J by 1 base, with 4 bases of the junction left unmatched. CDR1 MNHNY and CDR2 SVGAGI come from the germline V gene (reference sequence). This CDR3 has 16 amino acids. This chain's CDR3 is CASSYFHRGGTDTQYF. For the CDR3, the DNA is TGTGCCAGCAGTTACTTTCACAGGGGGGGCACAGATACGCAGTATTTT.